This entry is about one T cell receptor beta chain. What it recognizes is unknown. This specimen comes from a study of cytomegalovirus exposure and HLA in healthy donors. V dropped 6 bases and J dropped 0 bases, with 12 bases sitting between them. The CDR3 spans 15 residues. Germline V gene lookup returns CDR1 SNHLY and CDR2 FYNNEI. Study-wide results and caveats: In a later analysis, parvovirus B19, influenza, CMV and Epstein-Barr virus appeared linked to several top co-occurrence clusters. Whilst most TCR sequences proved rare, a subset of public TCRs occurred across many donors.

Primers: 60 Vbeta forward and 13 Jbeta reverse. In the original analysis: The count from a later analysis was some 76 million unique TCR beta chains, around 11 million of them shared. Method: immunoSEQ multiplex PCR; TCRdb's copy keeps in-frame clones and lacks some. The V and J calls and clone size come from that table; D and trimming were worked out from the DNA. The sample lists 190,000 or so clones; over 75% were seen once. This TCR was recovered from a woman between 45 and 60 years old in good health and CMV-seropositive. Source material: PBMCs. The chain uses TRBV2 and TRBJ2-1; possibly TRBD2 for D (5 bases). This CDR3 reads CASRREGTSYNEQFF. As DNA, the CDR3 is TGTGCCAGCAGGCGTGAGGGCACCTCCTACAATGAGCAGTTCTTC.